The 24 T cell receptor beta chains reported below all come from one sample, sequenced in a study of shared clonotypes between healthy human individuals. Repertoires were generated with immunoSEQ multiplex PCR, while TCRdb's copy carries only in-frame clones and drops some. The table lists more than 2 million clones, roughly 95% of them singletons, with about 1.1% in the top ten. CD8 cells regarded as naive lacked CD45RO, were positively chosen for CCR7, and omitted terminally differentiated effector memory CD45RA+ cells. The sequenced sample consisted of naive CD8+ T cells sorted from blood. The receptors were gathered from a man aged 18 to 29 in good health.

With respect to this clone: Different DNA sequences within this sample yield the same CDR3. The CDR3 loop reads CASSEGQGAYEQYF. CDR3 in DNA: TGTGCCAGCAGTGAAGGCCAGGGGGCCTACGAGCAGTACTTC. The chain employs TRBV6-1 and TRBJ2-7, with TRBD1 identical over 7 bases. The germline CDR1 and CDR2 sequences are MNHNS and SASEGT. The CDR3 consists of 14 residues. Trimming took 1 base from V and 2 from J; bases not matched to a gene: 2.

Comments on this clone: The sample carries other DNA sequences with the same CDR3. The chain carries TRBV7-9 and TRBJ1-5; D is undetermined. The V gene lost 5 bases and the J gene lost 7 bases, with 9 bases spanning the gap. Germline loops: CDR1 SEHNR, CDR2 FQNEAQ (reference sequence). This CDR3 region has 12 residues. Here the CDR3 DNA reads TGTGCCAGCAGCAATGGGAACCAGCCCCAGCATTTT. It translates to CASSNGNQPQHF.

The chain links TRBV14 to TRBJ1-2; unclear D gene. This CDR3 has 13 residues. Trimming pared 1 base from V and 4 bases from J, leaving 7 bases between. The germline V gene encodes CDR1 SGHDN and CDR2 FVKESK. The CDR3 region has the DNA TGTGCCAGCAGCCAAGCAGGAATCTATGGCTACACCTTC. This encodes CASSQAGIYGYTF.

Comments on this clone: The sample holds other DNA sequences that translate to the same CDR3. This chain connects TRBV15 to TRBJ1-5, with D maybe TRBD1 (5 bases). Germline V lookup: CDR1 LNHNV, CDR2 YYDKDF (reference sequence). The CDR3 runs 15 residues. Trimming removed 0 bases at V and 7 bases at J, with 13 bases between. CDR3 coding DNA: TGTGCCACCAGCAGAGATCTAGGGGAGAGCCAGCCCCAGCATTTT. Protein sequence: CATSRDLGESQPQHF.

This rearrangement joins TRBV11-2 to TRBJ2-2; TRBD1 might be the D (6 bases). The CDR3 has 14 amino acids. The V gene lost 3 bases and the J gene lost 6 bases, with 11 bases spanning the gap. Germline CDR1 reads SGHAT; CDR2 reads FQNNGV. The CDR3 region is CASSFGSGAGELFF. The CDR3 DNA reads TGTGCCAGCAGCTTTGGGTCAGGGGCCGGGGAGCTGTTTTTT.

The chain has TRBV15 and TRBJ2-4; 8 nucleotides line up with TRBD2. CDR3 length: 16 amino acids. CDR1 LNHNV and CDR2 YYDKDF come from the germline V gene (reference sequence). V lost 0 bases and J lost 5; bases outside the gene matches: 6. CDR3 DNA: TGTGCCACCAGCAGAGATCGGGAGGGTGCCGAAAACATTCAGTACTTC. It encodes CATSRDREGAENIQYF. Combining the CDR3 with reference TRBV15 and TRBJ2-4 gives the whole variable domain DAMVIQNPRYQVTQFGKPVTLSCSQTLNHNVMYWYQQKSSQAPKLLFHYYDKDFNNEADTPDNFQSRRPNTSFCFLDIRSPGLGDTAMYLCATSRDREGAENIQYFGAGTRLSVL.

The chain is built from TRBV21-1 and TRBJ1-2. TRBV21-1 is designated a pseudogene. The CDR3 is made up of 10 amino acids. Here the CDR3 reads CATPDYGYTF. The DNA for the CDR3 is TGTGCCACCCCGGACTATGGCTACACCTTC.

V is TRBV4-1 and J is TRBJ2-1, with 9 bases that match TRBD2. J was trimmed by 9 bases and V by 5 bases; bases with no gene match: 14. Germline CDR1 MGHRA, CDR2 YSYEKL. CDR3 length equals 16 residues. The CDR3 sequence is CASSLSPGLAGPEQFF. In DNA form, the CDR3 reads TGCGCCAGCAGCTTAAGCCCGGGGCTAGCGGGACCTGAGCAGTTCTTC.

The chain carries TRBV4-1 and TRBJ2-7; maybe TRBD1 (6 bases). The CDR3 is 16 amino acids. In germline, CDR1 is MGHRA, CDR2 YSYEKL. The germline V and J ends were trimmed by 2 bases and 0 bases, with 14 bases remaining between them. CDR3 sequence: CASSQKVGAHSYEQYF. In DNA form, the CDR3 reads TGCGCCAGCAGCCAAAAGGTGGGGGCACACTCCTACGAGCAGTACTTC.

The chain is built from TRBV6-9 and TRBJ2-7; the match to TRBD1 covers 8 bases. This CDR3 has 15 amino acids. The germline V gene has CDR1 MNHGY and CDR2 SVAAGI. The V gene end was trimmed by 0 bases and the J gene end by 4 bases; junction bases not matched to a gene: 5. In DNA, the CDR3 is TGTGCCAGCAGTTATTCCGACAGGGGCAGTTACGAGCAGTACTTC. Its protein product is CASSYSDRGSYEQYF.

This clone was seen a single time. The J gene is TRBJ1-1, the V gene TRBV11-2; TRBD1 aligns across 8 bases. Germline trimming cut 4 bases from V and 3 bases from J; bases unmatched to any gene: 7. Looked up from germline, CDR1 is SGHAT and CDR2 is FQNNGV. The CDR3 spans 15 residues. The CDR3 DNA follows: TGTGCCAGCAGCTCCCTACAGACAGGGGACACTGAAGCTTTCTTT. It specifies CASSSLQTGDTEAFF.

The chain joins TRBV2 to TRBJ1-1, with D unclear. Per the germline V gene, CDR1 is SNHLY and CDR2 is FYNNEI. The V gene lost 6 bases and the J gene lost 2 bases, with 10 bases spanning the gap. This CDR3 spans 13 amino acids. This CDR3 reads CASRHAINTEAFF. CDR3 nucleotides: TGTGCCAGCAGGCACGCGATAAACACTGAAGCTTTCTTT.

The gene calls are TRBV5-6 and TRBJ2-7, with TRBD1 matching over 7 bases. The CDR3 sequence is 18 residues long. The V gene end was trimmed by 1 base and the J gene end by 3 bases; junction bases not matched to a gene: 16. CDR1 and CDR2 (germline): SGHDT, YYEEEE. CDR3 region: CASSLLTWTGTEFYEQYF. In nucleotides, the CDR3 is TGTGCCAGCAGCTTGTTGACCTGGACCGGGACAGAGTTCTACGAGCAGTACTTC.

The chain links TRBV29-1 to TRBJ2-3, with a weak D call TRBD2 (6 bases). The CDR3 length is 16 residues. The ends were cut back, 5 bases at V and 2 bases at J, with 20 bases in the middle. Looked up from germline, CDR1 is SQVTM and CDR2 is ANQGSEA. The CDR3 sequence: CSVYSGVGGSTDTQYF. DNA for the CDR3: TGCAGCGTTTATTCCGGTGTTGGGGGGTCCACAGATACGCAGTATTTT.

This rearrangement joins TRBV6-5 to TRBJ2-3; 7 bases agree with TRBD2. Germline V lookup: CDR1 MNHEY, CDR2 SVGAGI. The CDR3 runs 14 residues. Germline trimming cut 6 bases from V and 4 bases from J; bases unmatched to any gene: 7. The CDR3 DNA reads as TGTGCCAGCAGCCCCAGCGGGATGGCAGATACGCAGTATTTT. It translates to CASSPSGMADTQYF.

Here the CDR3 reads CASSYGTGYIGELFF. In nucleotides, the CDR3 is TGTGCCAGCAGTTACGGGACAGGGTATATCGGGGAGCTGTTTTTT. The chain recombines TRBV6-5 with TRBJ2-2, with 9 positions matching TRBD1. With 2 bases clipped from V and 7 bases from J, the junction kept 5 bases outside the gene matches. There are 15 residues in the CDR3. The germline gives CDR1 MNHEY, CDR2 SVGAGI.

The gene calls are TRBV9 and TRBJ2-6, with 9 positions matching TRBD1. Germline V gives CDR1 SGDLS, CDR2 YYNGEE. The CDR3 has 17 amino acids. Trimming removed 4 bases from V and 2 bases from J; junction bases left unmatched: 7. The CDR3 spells CASSNSGTGTGANVLTF. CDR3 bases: TGTGCCAGCAGCAATTCCGGGACAGGGACTGGGGCCAACGTCCTGACTTTC.

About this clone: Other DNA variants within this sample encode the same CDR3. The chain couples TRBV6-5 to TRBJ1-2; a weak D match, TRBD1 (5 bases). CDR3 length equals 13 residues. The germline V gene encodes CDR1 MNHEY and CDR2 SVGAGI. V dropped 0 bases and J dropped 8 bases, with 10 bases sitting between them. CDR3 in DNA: TGTGCCAGCAGTTACTCCCAGGGATACGGCTACACCTTC. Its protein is CASSYSQGYGYTF.

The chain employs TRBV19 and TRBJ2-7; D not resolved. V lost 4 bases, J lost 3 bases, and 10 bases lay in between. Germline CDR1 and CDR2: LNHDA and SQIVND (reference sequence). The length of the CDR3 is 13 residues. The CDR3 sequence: CASSKSWNYEQYF. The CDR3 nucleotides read TGTGCCAGTAGTAAGAGCTGGAACTACGAGCAGTACTTC.

The chain's CDR3 is CASSLSPLSGTEAFF. The CDR3 DNA is TGTGCCAGCAGTTTATCCCCGTTAAGTGGGACTGAAGCTTTCTTT. The chain recombines TRBV27 with TRBJ1-1; no clear D. The CDR3 covers 15 residues. V shed 0 bases and J shed 5 bases, with 13 bases lying between them. Germline assignment: CDR1 MNHEY and CDR2 SMNVEV (reference sequence).

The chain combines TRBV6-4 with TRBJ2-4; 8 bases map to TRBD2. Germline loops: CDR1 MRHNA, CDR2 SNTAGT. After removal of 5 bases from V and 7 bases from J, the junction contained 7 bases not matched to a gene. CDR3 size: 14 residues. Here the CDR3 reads CASSQTSEENIQYF. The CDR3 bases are TGTGCCAGCAGTCAGACTAGCGAGGAGAACATTCAGTACTTC.

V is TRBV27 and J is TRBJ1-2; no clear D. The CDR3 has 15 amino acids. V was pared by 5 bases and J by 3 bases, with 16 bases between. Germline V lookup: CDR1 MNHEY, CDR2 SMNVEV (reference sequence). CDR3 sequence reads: CASSPLGISDYGYTF. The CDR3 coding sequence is TGTGCCAGCAGTCCCCTCGGTATTTCAGACTATGGCTACACCTTC.

The CDR3: CASSYSGGDYEQYF. The DNA for the CDR3 is TGTGCCAGCAGCTATAGCGGGGGGGACTACGAGCAGTACTTC. The genes are TRBV7-2 and TRBJ2-7; 11 bases match TRBD2. The germline CDR1 and CDR2 sequences are SGHTA and FQGNSA. The V segment lost 4 bases and the J segment 3 bases; nucleotides outside the gene matches: 2. The CDR3 spans 14 residues.

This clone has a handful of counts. The CDR3 region has the DNA TGTGCCTGGACCCCCCTCGACGGGGAGACCCAGTACTTC. It translates to CAWTPLDGETQYF. J is TRBJ2-5 and V is TRBV30, with unresolved D. Per germline, CDR1 GTSNPN and CDR2 SVGIG (reference sequence). Trimming removed 4 bases from V and 5 bases from J, with 14 bases in between. The CDR3 is 13 residues long.